These T cell receptor beta chains were read from a single sample in a study of T cells expressing NK-cell markers. With the 5' RACE reads reprocessed, TCRdb shows one record per CDR3 protein and no DNA. Its clone listing holds about 540,000 distinct CDR3 sequences. The sample comprised blood T cells: a sorted CD56 or NKG2C T cell subset, CD4+ or CD8+ T cells, or bulk PBMC T cells (not recorded which). The receptor source for this set is a young man in good health. Each CDR3 is given with its conserved first and last residue.

>TRBJ2-1|TRBV25-1|13
CASSGLDSGEQFF
>TRBJ2-2|TRBV6-1|17
CASSQPKRRDSPGELFF
>TRBJ2-7|TRBV29-1|14
CSAGGSGRPGEQYF
>TRBJ2-3|TRBV10-3|19
CAISEGFGTGHDSTDTQYF
>TRBJ2-4|TRBV30|13
CAWTAGLAGIQYF
>TRBJ2-5|TRBV7-3|17
CASSLIPTPEGKETQYF
>TRBJ2-1|TRBV10-2|13
CASTVAGWYEQFF
>TRBJ2-5|TRBV20-1|15
CSAREQGWVKETQYF
>TRBJ2-3|TRBV12-3/TRBV12-4|19
CASSPGERGVLNNTDTQYF
>TRBJ2-5|TRBV29-1|13
CSARRGRWETQYF
>TRBJ2-7|TRBV12-3/TRBV12-4|15
CASRDRDGPSYEQYF
>TRBJ2-1|TRBV7-9|14
CASRPQWQGNEQFF
>TRBJ2-5|TRBV3-1|14
CASSQGDYWETQYF
>TRBJ2-1|TRBV10-3|16
CAISDGGRASYNEQFF
>TRBJ2-7|TRBV7-9|15
CASSSTDREGYEQYF
>TRBJ2-1|TRBV20-1|15
CSARDGSGRAREQFF
>TRBJ2-5|TRBV3-1|14
CASSHGGGSETQYF
>TRBJ1-1|TRBV7-3|18
CASSPWDGTEALNTEAFF
>TRBJ2-1|TRBV20-1|16
CSASDRAGGPYNEQFF
>TRBJ2-6|TRBV5-1|16
CASSLAGEAGANVLTF
>TRBJ2-5|TRBV10-3|11
CAISDVETQYF
>TRBJ1-5|TRBV6-1|14
CASSADRLDQPQHF
>TRBJ1-1|TRBV7-2|14
CASSRHRETTEAFF